These T cell receptor beta chains were read from a single sample in a study of blood T cell repertoires in COVID-19. Only in-frame clones appear in the TCRdb table, and some are missing; sequencing was by immunoSEQ multiplex PCR. The profile shows 200,000 to 250,000 clones, 70% to 90% of them singletons. The sample taken for sequencing was peripheral blood. The source is a woman aged 40 to 49 with acute or convalescent COVID-19. CDR3s include the opening cysteine and the closing phenylalanine or tryptophan. The order of the fields is CDR3 protein, CDR3 DNA, J gene, V gene, D gene, clone size. A D gene is named only where the DNA matches it firmly. The size of a clone is reported for some rows only, either as once, few or many, or as a class for expanded clones.

CDR3aa: CASSLVSTRVNYGYTF; CDR3nt: TGTGCCAGCAGCTTAGTGTCTACGAGGGTTAACTATGGCTACACCTTC; j_gene: TRBJ1-2; v_gene: TRBV13; d_gene: NA; abundance: NA
CDR3aa: CASSLTENQPQHF; CDR3nt: TGTGCCAGTAGCCTGACGGAGAATCAGCCCCAGCATTTT; j_gene: TRBJ1-5; v_gene: TRBV19; d_gene: NA; abundance: NA
CDR3aa: CASSLLGGGGELFF; CDR3nt: TGCGCCAGCAGCCTCCTTGGGGGGGGCGGGGAGCTGTTTTTT; j_gene: TRBJ2-2; v_gene: TRBV4-1; d_gene: TRBD2; abundance: NA
CDR3aa: CASSQDLGANQPQHF; CDR3nt: TGCGCCAGCAGCCAAGATCTAGGCGCGAATCAGCCCCAGCATTTT; j_gene: TRBJ1-5; v_gene: TRBV4-1; d_gene: NA; abundance: NA
CDR3aa: CSASRQREAFF; CDR3nt: TGCAGTGCTAGCCGACAGCGAGAAGCTTTCTTT; j_gene: TRBJ1-1; v_gene: TRBV20-1; d_gene: NA; abundance: NA
CDR3aa: CASSQDPGNRGQPQHF; CDR3nt: TGCGCCAGCAGCCAAGACCCGGGGAACAGAGGACAGCCCCAGCATTTT; j_gene: TRBJ1-5; v_gene: TRBV4-1; d_gene: NA; abundance: NA
CDR3aa: CASILRGGGYTF; CDR3nt: TGTGCCAGCATCCTGAGGGGAGGGGGCTACACCTTC; j_gene: TRBJ1-2; v_gene: TRBV2; d_gene: NA; abundance: once
CDR3aa: CATSGPGGGNTEAFF; CDR3nt: TGTGCCACCAGTGGCCCCGGGGGAGGGAACACTGAAGCTTTCTTT; j_gene: TRBJ1-1; v_gene: TRBV24-1; d_gene: NA; abundance: NA
CDR3aa: CASSLGQTTNTEAFF; CDR3nt: TGTGCCAGCAGTCTCGGACAAACTACGAACACTGAAGCTTTCTTT; j_gene: TRBJ1-1; v_gene: TRBV6-2/TRBV6-3; d_gene: NA; abundance: NA
CDR3aa: CASRRQGRTEAFF; CDR3nt: TGTGCCAGCAGAAGACAGGGTAGAACTGAAGCTTTCTTT; j_gene: TRBJ1-1; v_gene: TRBV7-9; d_gene: TRBD1; abundance: NA
CDR3aa: CASAGQDKGKLFF; CDR3nt: TGTGCCAGCGCTGGACAGGACAAGGGAAAACTGTTTTTT; j_gene: TRBJ1-4; v_gene: TRBV9; d_gene: TRBD1; abundance: once
CDR3aa: CASSGGRTTYNEQFF; CDR3nt: TGTGCCAGCAGCGGAGGCAGGACTACGTACAATGAGCAGTTCTTC; j_gene: TRBJ2-1; v_gene: TRBV9; d_gene: NA; abundance: NA
CDR3aa: CASSFIRGQSGYTF; CDR3nt: TGTGCCAGCAGCTTTATTAGGGGGCAATCAGGCTACACCTTC; j_gene: TRBJ1-2; v_gene: TRBV5-6; d_gene: TRBD1; abundance: NA
CDR3aa: CASSGQMNTEAFF; CDR3nt: TGCGCCAGCAGCGGCCAGATGAACACTGAAGCTTTCTTT; j_gene: TRBJ1-1; v_gene: TRBV5-1; d_gene: NA; abundance: NA
CDR3aa: CASSRGLNYGYTF; CDR3nt: TGTGCCAGCAGCCGCGGACTGAACTATGGCTACACCTTC; j_gene: TRBJ1-2; v_gene: TRBV11-2; d_gene: NA; abundance: NA
CDR3aa: CASSLGQGNQPQHF; CDR3nt: TGTGCCAGCAGCTTAGGACAGGGAAATCAGCCCCAGCATTTT; j_gene: TRBJ1-5; v_gene: TRBV7-2; d_gene: TRBD1; abundance: NA
CDR3aa: CASGTGTSTNNEQFF; CDR3nt: TGCGCCAGCGGTACCGGGACTTCAACTAACAATGAGCAGTTCTTC; j_gene: TRBJ2-1; v_gene: TRBV5-1; d_gene: NA; abundance: NA
CDR3aa: CASSGQGRNVLTF; CDR3nt: TGTGCCAGCAGCGGACAGGGACGGAACGTCCTGACTTTC; j_gene: TRBJ2-6; v_gene: TRBV7-3; d_gene: TRBD1; abundance: NA
CDR3aa: CASSMGQSYGYTF; CDR3nt: TGTGCCAGTAGTATGGGGCAGAGCTATGGCTACACCTTC; j_gene: TRBJ1-2; v_gene: TRBV19; d_gene: NA; abundance: NA
CDR3aa: CSVDVGRGTEAFF; CDR3nt: TGCAGCGTTGATGTGGGTCGCGGCACTGAAGCTTTCTTT; j_gene: TRBJ1-1; v_gene: TRBV29-1; d_gene: NA; abundance: NA
CDR3aa: CASSKDRNYGYTF; CDR3nt: TGTGCCAGCAGTAAGGACAGAAACTATGGCTACACCTTC; j_gene: TRBJ1-2; v_gene: TRBV12-3/TRBV12-4; d_gene: NA; abundance: NA
CDR3aa: CASSGQHSTDTQYF; CDR3nt: TGTGCCAGCAGCGGACAACATAGCACAGATACGCAGTATTTT; j_gene: TRBJ2-3; v_gene: TRBV7-2; d_gene: NA; abundance: NA
CDR3aa: CATSSVEGLSGANVLTF; CDR3nt: TGTGCCACCAGCTCAGTAGAGGGCCTCTCTGGGGCCAACGTCCTGACTTTC; j_gene: TRBJ2-6; v_gene: TRBV15; d_gene: NA; abundance: NA
CDR3aa: CASSDGQGLLFNYGYTF; CDR3nt: TGTGCCAGCAGTGATGGACAGGGCCTTCTCTTTAACTATGGCTACACCTTC; j_gene: TRBJ1-2; v_gene: TRBV27; d_gene: TRBD1; abundance: NA
CDR3aa: CATSDLDRGIGYTF; CDR3nt: TGTGCCACCAGTGATTTGGACAGGGGAATTGGCTACACCTTC; j_gene: TRBJ1-2; v_gene: TRBV24-1; d_gene: TRBD1; abundance: NA
CDR3aa: CASTPLDGARGNTIYF; CDR3nt: TGTGCCAGCACCCCCTTAGATGGGGCCCGAGGAAACACCATATATTTT; j_gene: TRBJ1-3; v_gene: TRBV11-2; d_gene: NA; abundance: NA
CDR3aa: CASSLTGRRVGSPLHF; CDR3nt: TGTGCCAGCAGTTTAACTGGACGGCGGGTAGGGTCACCCCTCCACTTT; j_gene: TRBJ1-6; v_gene: TRBV27; d_gene: NA; abundance: NA
CDR3aa: CAISESLRQGANTEAFF; CDR3nt: TGTGCCATCAGTGAGTCACTCAGACAGGGGGCGAACACTGAAGCTTTCTTT; j_gene: TRBJ1-1; v_gene: TRBV10-3; d_gene: TRBD1; abundance: NA
CDR3aa: CSENTGMGTDTQYF; CDR3nt: TGCAGCGAGAACACAGGGATGGGGACAGATACGCAGTATTTT; j_gene: TRBJ2-3; v_gene: TRBV29-1; d_gene: NA; abundance: NA
CDR3aa: CASSTSGANNQPQHF; CDR3nt: TGTGCCAGTAGTACATCAGGGGCCAACAATCAGCCCCAGCATTTT; j_gene: TRBJ1-5; v_gene: TRBV19; d_gene: NA; abundance: NA
CDR3aa: CASNLRGGTDTQYF; CDR3nt: TGTGCCAGCAATCTGCGGGGAGGCACAGATACGCAGTATTTT; j_gene: TRBJ2-3; v_gene: TRBV6-6; d_gene: NA; abundance: NA
CDR3aa: CASSLVAGENEQFF; CDR3nt: TGTGCCAGCAGCTTGGTGGCGGGGGAAAATGAGCAGTTCTTC; j_gene: TRBJ2-1; v_gene: TRBV5-4; d_gene: TRBD2; abundance: NA
CDR3aa: CASSYEGTSKYGELFF; CDR3nt: TGTGCCAGCAGTTATGAAGGGACTAGCAAATACGGGGAGCTGTTTTTT; j_gene: TRBJ2-2; v_gene: TRBV6-6; d_gene: TRBD2; abundance: NA
CDR3aa: CASTVLGQGAQGNYGYTF; CDR3nt: TGTGCCAGCACCGTCTTGGGACAGGGGGCGCAGGGTAACTATGGCTACACCTTC; j_gene: TRBJ1-2; v_gene: TRBV2; d_gene: TRBD1; abundance: once
CDR3aa: CASSRGGYGYTF; CDR3nt: TGTGCCAGCAGTCGAGGGGGCTATGGCTACACCTTC; j_gene: TRBJ1-2; v_gene: TRBV12-3/TRBV12-4; d_gene: NA; abundance: NA
CDR3aa: CASSFVGGETQYF; CDR3nt: TGTGCCAGCAGCTTCGTGGGAGGGGAGACCCAGTACTTC; j_gene: TRBJ2-5; v_gene: TRBV5-6; d_gene: TRBD2; abundance: NA
CDR3aa: CASSPSQGASGELFF; CDR3nt: TGTGCCAGCAGCCCGTCACAGGGGGCATCCGGGGAGCTGTTTTTT; j_gene: TRBJ2-2; v_gene: TRBV7-3; d_gene: TRBD1; abundance: NA
CDR3aa: CATTTGQEVTDTQYF; CDR3nt: TGTGCCACCACTACCGGACAGGAGGTAACAGATACGCAGTATTTT; j_gene: TRBJ2-3; v_gene: TRBV24-1; d_gene: TRBD1; abundance: NA
CDR3aa: CASSPAGANEKLFF; CDR3nt: TGTGCCAGCTCACCAGCAGGGGCTAATGAAAAACTGTTTTTT; j_gene: TRBJ1-4; v_gene: TRBV18; d_gene: NA; abundance: few
CDR3aa: CASSPGQGGDTQYF; CDR3nt: TGCGCCAGCAGCCCTGGACAGGGTGGAGATACGCAGTATTTT; j_gene: TRBJ2-3; v_gene: TRBV5-1; d_gene: TRBD1; abundance: NA
CDR3aa: CASSLRTSNPGADTQYF; CDR3nt: TGTGCCAGCAGCCTAAGGACTAGCAACCCGGGCGCAGATACGCAGTATTTT; j_gene: TRBJ2-3; v_gene: TRBV3-1/TRBV3-2; d_gene: TRBD2; abundance: NA
CDR3aa: CASSRTRTGGAEAFF; CDR3nt: TGTGCCAGCAGCCGGACGAGGACGGGGGGAGCTGAAGCTTTCTTT; j_gene: TRBJ1-1; v_gene: TRBV11-2; d_gene: NA; abundance: NA
CDR3aa: CASSLLGSSGNTIYF; CDR3nt: TGCGCCAGCAGCCTACTCGGGAGCTCTGGAAACACCATATATTTT; j_gene: TRBJ1-3; v_gene: TRBV5-1; d_gene: NA; abundance: once
CDR3aa: CASSTSPNYGYTF; CDR3nt: TGCGCCAGCAGCACATCTCCAAACTATGGCTACACCTTC; j_gene: TRBJ1-2; v_gene: TRBV10-1; d_gene: NA; abundance: NA
CDR3aa: CASSSRAVRGTEAFF; CDR3nt: TGTGCCAGCAGTAGCAGGGCTGTCAGGGGTACTGAAGCTTTCTTT; j_gene: TRBJ1-1; v_gene: TRBV6-5; d_gene: NA; abundance: NA
CDR3aa: CASSQGPTRGANIQYF; CDR3nt: TGTGCCAGCAGCCAAGGCCCCACGCGGGGGGCAAACATTCAGTACTTC; j_gene: TRBJ2-4; v_gene: TRBV4-2; d_gene: TRBD2; abundance: once